This is a list of T cell receptor beta chains from one sample in a study of blood T cell repertoires in COVID-19. TCRdb's copy holds only in-frame clones and misses some; the assay was immunoSEQ multiplex PCR. Here the sample spans 180,000 or so clones, roughly three quarters being singletons. The sample comprised peripheral blood. The receptor set was obtained from a woman in her 50s with active or convalescent COVID-19. CDR3s include the opening cysteine and the closing phenylalanine or tryptophan. A D gene is named only where the DNA matches it firmly. Size tells how often a clone was seen (once, few, many) or the class of an expanded clone, and some rows leave it out.

V gene	J gene	clone size	D gene	CDR3 DNA	CDR3 protein
TRBV25-1	TRBJ2-1	-	TRBD2	TGTGCCAGCAGTGAATGGACTAGTCCCAATGAGCAGTTCTTC	CASSEWTSPNEQFF
TRBV6-2/TRBV6-3	TRBJ2-1	-	-	TGTGCCAGCAGTCGCGACAGCTACAATGAGCAGTTCTTC	CASSRDSYNEQFF
TRBV5-4	TRBJ1-2	-	-	TGTGCCAGCAGCTCGGAGGGTCGCGGCTACACCTTC	CASSSEGRGYTF
TRBV7-9	TRBJ2-1	-	TRBD2	TGTGCCAGCAGTTGGACTAGGGTCAATGAGCAGTTCTTC	CASSWTRVNEQFF
TRBV27	TRBJ1-6	-	-	TGTGCCAGCAGCTACTTACAGAATTCACCCCTCCACTTT	CASSYLQNSPLHF
TRBV11-3	TRBJ2-3	-	-	TGTGCCAGCAGCTGGGAAGGGGGCACAGATACGCAGTATTTT	CASSWEGGTDTQYF
TRBV5-1	TRBJ2-7	-	-	TGCGCCAGCAGCTTGGTGCTGGGGCGCGAGCAGTACTTC	CASSLVLGREQYF
TRBV7-9	TRBJ2-1	-	-	TGTGCCAGCCGGCAGGGAGGGGGCAATGAGCAGTTCTTC	CASRQGGGNEQFF
TRBV29-1	TRBJ2-7	-	-	TGCAGCGTTGTCTCCGAGTGGAGCCAGCAGTACTTC	CSVVSEWSQQYF
TRBV5-5	TRBJ2-1	-	-	TGTGCCAGCAGCTCGATGAGCCCCGGGAATGAGCAGTTCTTC	CASSSMSPGNEQFF
TRBV3-1/TRBV3-2	TRBJ2-3	-	TRBD2	TGTGCCAGCAGCCAAGTGTTAGCGGGAGGGACAGATACGCAGTATTTT	CASSQVLAGGTDTQYF
TRBV6-2/TRBV6-3	TRBJ2-3	-	-	TGTGCCAGCAGCCCAGGGGCCTTCACAGATACGCAGTATTTT	CASSPGAFTDTQYF
TRBV3-1/TRBV3-2	TRBJ1-6	few	TRBD1	TGTGCCAGCAGCCTCCGGACAGGGGGGAATTCACCCCTCCACTTT	CASSLRTGGNSPLHF
TRBV11-2	TRBJ2-7	-	TRBD2	TGTGCCAGCAGCTTCTCTAGCGGCCAGGCCTACGAGCAGTACTTC	CASSFSSGQAYEQYF
TRBV27	TRBJ1-2	many	-	TGTGCCAGCAGTTCACAGGCCCACTATGGCTACACCTTC	CASSSQAHYGYTF
TRBV11-3	TRBJ1-1	-	-	TGTGCCAGCAGCCTATACAGTAACACTGAAGCTTTCTTT	CASSLYSNTEAFF
TRBV25-1	TRBJ2-7	-	TRBD2	TGTGCCAGCAGTGCAGCCGGGACTAGCGGGGGGGCCTTCAACGAGCAGTACTTC	CASSAAGTSGGAFNEQYF
TRBV30	TRBJ1-5	-	TRBD1	TGTGCCTGGAGTGTAGGGGACAGCCCTTATAGCAATCAGCCCCAGCATTTT	CAWSVGDSPYSNQPQHF
TRBV28	TRBJ1-2	-	-	TGTGCCAGCAGTTTATCCAGGGTTAATGGCTACACCTTC	CASSLSRVNGYTF
TRBV30	TRBJ1-2	-	-	TGTGCCTGGAGTGCACTCACGGGGGGAATCTATGGCTACACCTTC	CAWSALTGGIYGYTF
TRBV13	TRBJ2-2	-	TRBD1	TGTGCCAGCAGCCTTGGACAGGGCTACACCGGGGAGCTGTTTTTT	CASSLGQGYTGELFF
TRBV6-1	TRBJ2-5	-	-	TGTGCCAGCAGTGAGGTGGTTGACATCCAGACCCAGTACTTC	CASSEVVDIQTQYF
TRBV29-1	TRBJ2-3	-	TRBD1	TGCAGCGTTGATGTCGGGGACAGGGACACAGATACGCAGTATTTT	CSVDVGDRDTDTQYF
TRBV7-2	TRBJ2-3	-	-	TGTGCCAGCAGCTTAAGGCGGGACCGCACAGATACGCAGTATTTT	CASSLRRDRTDTQYF
TRBV19	TRBJ1-3	once	-	TGTGCCAGCTCCCTTCTTGGGGCAGCTGGCTCTGGAAACACCATATATTTT	CASSLLGAAGSGNTIYF
TRBV27	TRBJ1-2	-	TRBD1	TGTGCCAGCAGTCCTCGGACAGGGGTGGGCTATGGCTACACCTTC	CASSPRTGVGYGYTF
TRBV7-3	TRBJ2-4	-	-	TGTGCCAGCAGCCTGGTCTCCGGGGGCAAAAACATTCAGTACTTC	CASSLVSGGKNIQYF
TRBV29-1	TRBJ2-7	few	-	TGCAGCGTACTGTATGAGACAGGTTCCTACGAGCAGTACTTC	CSVLYETGSYEQYF